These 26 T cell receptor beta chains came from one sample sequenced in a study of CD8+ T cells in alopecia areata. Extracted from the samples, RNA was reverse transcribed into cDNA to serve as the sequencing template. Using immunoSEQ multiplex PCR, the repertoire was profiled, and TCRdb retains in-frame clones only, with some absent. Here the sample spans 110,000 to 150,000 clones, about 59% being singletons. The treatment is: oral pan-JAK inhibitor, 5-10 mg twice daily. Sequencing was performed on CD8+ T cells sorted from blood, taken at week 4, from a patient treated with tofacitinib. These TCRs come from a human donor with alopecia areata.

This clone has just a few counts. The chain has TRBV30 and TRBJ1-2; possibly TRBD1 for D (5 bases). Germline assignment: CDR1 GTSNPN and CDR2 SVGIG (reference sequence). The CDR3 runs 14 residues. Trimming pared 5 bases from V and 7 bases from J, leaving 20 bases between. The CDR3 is CAWSYQGPDGGYTF. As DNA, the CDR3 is TGTGCCTGGTCTTACCAGGGCCCGGATGGTGGCTACACCTTC.

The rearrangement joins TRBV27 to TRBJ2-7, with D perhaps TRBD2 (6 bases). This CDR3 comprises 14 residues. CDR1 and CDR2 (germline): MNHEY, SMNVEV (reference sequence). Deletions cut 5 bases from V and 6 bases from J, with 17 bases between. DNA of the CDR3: TGTGCCAGCAGTCCCATACCCCCCGGGGGCGAGCAGTACTTC. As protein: CASSPIPPGGEQYF.

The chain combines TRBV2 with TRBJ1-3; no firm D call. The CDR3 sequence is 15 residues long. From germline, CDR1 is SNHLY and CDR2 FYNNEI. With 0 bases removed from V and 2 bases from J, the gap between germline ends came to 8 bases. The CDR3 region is CASSEAPGAGNTIYF. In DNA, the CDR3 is TGTGCCAGCAGTGAAGCGCCCGGGGCTGGAAACACCATATATTTT.

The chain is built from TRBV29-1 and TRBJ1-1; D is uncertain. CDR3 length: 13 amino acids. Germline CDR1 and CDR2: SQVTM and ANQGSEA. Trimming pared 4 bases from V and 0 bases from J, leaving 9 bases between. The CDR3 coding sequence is TGCAGCGTTGGAAGGGCTATGAACACTGAAGCTTTCTTT. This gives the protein CSVGRAMNTEAFF. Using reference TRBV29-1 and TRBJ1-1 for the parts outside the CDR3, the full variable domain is SAVISQKPSRDICQRGTSLTIQCQVDSQVTMMFWYRQQPGQSLTLIATANQGSEATYESGFVIDKFPISRPNLTFSTLTVSNMSPEDSSIYLCSVGRAMNTEAFFGQGTRLTVV.

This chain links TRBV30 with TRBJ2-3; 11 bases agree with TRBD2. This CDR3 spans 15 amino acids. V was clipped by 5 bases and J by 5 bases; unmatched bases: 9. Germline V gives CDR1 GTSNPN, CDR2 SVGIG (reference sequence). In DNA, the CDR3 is TGTGCCTGGGACCGACTAGCGGGGCTCCTAGATACGCAGTATTTT. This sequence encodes CAWDRLAGLLDTQYF.

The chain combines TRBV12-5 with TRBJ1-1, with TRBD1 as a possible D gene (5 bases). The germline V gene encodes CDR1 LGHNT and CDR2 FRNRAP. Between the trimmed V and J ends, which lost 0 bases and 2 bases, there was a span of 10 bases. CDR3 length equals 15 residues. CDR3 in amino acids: CASGLVGAGNTEAFF. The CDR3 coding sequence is TGTGCTAGTGGTTTGGTAGGGGCAGGTAACACTGAAGCTTTCTTT.

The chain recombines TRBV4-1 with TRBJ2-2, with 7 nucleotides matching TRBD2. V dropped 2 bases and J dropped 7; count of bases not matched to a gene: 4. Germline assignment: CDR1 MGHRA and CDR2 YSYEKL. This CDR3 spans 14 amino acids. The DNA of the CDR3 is TGCGCCAGCAGCCAACGACTAGCTGACGGGGAGCTGTTTTTT. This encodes CASSQRLADGELFF.

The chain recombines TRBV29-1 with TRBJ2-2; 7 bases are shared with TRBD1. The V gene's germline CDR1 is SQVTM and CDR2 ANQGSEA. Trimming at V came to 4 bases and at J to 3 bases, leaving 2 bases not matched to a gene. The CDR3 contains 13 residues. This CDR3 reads CSVVQGDTGELFF. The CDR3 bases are TGCAGCGTTGTCCAGGGGGACACCGGGGAGCTGTTTTTT.

As DNA, the CDR3 is TGTGCCTGGAGTTCAAGGACAGGGTGGATTTCACCCCTCCACTTT. Its translation is CAWSSRTGWISPLHF. The chain has TRBV30 and TRBJ1-6, with 8 positions matching TRBD1. The V segment lost 2 bases and the J segment 9 bases; nucleotides outside the gene matches: 9. The CDR3 is made up of 15 amino acids. CDR1 is GTSNPN and CDR2 is SVGIG in the germline V gene (reference sequence).

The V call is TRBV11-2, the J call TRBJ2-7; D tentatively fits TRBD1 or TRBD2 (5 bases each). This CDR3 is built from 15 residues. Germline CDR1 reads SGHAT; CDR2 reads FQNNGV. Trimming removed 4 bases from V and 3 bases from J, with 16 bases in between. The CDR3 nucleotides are TGTGCCAGCAGCTCACTCCGGGACCAACACTACGAGCAGTACTTC. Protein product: CASSSLRDQHYEQYF.

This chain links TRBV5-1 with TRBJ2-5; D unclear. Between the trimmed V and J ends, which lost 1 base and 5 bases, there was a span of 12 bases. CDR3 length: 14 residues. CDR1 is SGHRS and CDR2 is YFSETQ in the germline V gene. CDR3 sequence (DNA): TGCGCCAGCAGCTTGAAAGGTGATGACGAGACCCAGTACTTC. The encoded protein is CASSLKGDDETQYF.

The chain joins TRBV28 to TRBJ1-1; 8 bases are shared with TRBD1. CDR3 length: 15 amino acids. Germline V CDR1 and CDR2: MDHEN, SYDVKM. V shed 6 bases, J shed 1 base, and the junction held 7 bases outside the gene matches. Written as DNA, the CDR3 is TGTGCCAGCAGCGGACAGGGCGAGGGGAACACTGAAGCTTTCTTT. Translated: CASSGQGEGNTEAFF.

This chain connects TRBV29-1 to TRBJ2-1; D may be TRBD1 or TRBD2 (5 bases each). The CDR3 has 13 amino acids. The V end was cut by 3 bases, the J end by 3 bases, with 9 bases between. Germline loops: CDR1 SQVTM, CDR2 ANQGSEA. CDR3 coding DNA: TGCAGCGTTGACGTGGGGGTCTACAATGAGCAGTTCTTC. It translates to CSVDVGVYNEQFF.

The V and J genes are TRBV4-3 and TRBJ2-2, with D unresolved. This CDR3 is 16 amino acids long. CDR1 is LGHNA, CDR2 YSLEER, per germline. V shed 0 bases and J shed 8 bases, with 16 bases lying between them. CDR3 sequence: CASSQDRPPSLGELFF. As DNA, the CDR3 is TGCGCCAGCAGCCAAGATCGCCCTCCGAGTTTAGGGGAGCTGTTTTTT.

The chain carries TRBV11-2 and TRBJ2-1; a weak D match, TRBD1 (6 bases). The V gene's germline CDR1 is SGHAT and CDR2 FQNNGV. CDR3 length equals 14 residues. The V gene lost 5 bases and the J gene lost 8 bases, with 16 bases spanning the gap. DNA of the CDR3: TGTGCCAGCAGCGGGGGCCTTCGGGTAGATGAGCAGTTCTTC. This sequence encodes CASSGGLRVDEQFF.

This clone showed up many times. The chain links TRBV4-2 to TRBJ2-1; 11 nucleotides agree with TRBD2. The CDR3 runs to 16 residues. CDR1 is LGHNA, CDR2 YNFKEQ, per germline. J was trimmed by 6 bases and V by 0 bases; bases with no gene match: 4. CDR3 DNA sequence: TGTGCCAGCAGCCAAGATGGCCTAGCGGGGGGCAATGAGCAGTTCTTC. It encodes CASSQDGLAGGNEQFF.

This CDR3 is CASGRGNEQYF. The CDR3 DNA follows: TGTGCCAGCGGGCGAGGGAACGAGCAGTACTTC. The J gene is TRBJ2-7, the V gene TRBV7-9, with D maybe TRBD2 (5 bases). CDR1 is SEHNR, CDR2 FQNEAQ, per germline (reference sequence). The germline V and J ends were trimmed by 8 bases and 5 bases, with 10 bases remaining between them. CDR3 size: 11 residues.

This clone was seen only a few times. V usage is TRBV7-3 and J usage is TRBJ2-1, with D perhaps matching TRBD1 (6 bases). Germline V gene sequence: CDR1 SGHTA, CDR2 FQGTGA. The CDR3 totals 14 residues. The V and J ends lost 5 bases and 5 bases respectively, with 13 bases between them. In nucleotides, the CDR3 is TGTGCCAGCAGCAGAGACGGGACACACAATGAGCAGTTCTTC. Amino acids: CASSRDGTHNEQFF.

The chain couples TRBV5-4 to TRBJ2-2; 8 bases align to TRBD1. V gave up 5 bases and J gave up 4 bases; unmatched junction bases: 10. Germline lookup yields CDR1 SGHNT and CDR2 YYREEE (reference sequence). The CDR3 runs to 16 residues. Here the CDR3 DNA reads TGTGCCAGCAGAGCCCAGGGGGCAGGTAGCACCGGGGAGCTGTTTTTT. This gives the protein CASRAQGAGSTGELFF.

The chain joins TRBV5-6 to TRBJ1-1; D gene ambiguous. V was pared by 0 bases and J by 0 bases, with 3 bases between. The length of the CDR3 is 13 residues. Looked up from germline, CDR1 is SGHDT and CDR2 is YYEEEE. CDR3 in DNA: TGTGCCAGCAGCTTGGGAGTGAACACTGAAGCTTTCTTT. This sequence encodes CASSLGVNTEAFF.

In DNA form, the CDR3 reads TGCAGCGTTAAGGACGGCAGGGGCAATCAGCCCCAGCATTTT. Its protein is CSVKDGRGNQPQHF. The chain has TRBV29-1 and TRBJ1-5; a weak D match, TRBD1 (5 bases). Germline CDR1 is SQVTM and CDR2 is ANQGSEA. The CDR3 covers 14 residues. Deletions cut 5 bases from V and 2 bases from J, with 13 bases between.

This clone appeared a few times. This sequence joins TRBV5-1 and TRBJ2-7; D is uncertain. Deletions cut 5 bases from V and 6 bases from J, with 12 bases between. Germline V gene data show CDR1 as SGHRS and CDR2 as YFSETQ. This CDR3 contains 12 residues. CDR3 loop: CASSQNNGEQYF. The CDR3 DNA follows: TGCGCCAGCAGTCAGAATAACGGCGAGCAGTACTTC.

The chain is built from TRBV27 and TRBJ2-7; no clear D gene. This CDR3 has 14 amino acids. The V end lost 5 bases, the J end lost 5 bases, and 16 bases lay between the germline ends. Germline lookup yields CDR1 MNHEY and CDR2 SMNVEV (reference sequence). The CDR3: CASSPSNDGDEQYF. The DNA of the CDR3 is TGTGCCAGCAGTCCGTCGAATGACGGAGACGAGCAGTACTTC.

CDR3 sequence: CASSPRDRGQETQYF. The CDR3 DNA reads as TGTGCCAGCAGCCCCCGGGACAGGGGACAAGAGACCCAGTACTTC. The chain combines TRBV6-5 with TRBJ2-5; 10 bases line up with TRBD1. The J segment lost 2 bases and the V segment lost 6 bases, leaving 6 bases of the junction unmatched. The CDR3 sequence is 15 residues long. Germline V CDR1 and CDR2: MNHEY, SVGAGI.

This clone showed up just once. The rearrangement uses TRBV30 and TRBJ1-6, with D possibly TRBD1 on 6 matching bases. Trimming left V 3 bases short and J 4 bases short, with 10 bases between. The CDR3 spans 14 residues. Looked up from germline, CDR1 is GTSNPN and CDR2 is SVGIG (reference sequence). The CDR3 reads CAWRRQDYNSPLHF. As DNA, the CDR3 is TGTGCCTGGAGGAGACAGGATTATAATTCACCCCTCCACTTT.

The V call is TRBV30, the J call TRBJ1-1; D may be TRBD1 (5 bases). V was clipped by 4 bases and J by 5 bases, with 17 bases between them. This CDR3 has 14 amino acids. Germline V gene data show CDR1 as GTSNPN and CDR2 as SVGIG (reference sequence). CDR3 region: CAWTSGTGGTEAFF. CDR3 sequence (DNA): TGTGCCTGGACATCCGGAACAGGAGGGACTGAAGCTTTCTTT.